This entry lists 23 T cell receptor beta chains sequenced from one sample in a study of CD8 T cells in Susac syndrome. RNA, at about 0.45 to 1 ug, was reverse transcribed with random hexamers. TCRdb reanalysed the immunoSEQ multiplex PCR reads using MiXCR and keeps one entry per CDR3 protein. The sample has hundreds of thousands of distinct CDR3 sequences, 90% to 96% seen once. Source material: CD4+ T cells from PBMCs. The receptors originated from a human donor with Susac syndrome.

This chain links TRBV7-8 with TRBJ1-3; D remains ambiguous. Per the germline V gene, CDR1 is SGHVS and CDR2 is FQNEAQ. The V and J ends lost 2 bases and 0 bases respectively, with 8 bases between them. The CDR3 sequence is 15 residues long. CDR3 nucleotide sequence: TGTGCCAGCAGCTTATACATGGACTCTGGAAACACCATATATTTT. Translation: CASSLYMDSGNTIYF. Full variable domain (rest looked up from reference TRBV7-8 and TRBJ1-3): GAGVSQSPRYKVAKRGQDVALRCDPISGHVSLFWYQQALGQGPEFLTYFQNEAQLDKSGLPSDRFFAERPEGSVSTLKIQRTQQEDSAVYLCASSLYMDSGNTIYFGEGSWLTVV.

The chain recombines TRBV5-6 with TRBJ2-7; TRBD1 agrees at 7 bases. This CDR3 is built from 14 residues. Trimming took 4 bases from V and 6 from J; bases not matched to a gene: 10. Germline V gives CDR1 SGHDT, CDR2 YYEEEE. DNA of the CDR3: TGTGCCAGCAGCCGTGGTACAGGGGTTAGCGAGCAGTACTTC. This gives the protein CASSRGTGVSEQYF.

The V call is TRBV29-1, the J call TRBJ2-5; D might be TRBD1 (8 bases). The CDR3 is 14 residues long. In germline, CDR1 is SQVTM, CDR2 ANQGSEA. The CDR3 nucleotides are TGCGAACTGGGAGGGGGACAGGTCCAAGAGACCCAGTACTTC. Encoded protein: CELGGGQVQETQYF.

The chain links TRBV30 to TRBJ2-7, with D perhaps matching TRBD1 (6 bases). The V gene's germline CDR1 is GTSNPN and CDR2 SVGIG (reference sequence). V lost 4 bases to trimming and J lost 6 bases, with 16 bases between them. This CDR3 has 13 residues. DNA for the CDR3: TGTGCCTGGAACCGGGACACTCCGCCCGAGCAGTACTTC. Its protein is CAWNRDTPPEQYF.

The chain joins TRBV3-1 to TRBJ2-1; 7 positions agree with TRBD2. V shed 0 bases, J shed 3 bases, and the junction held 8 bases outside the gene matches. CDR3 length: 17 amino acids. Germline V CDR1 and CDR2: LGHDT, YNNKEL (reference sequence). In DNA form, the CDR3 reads TGTGCCAGCAGCCAAGAGGCCGGAAGCGGGGTCTACAATGAGCAGTTCTTC. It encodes CASSQEAGSGVYNEQFF.

CDR3 coding DNA: TGCAGTGCCTATGGGGAGACTAGCAGAGCACAAGAGACCCAGTACTTC. Translating gives CSAYGETSRAQETQYF. The chain combines TRBV20-1 with TRBJ2-5; 7 positions agree with TRBD2. The V segment lost 6 bases and the J segment 2 bases; nucleotides outside the gene matches: 15. CDR1 and CDR2 from the germline V gene are DFQATT and SNEGSKA (reference sequence). The CDR3 spans 16 residues.

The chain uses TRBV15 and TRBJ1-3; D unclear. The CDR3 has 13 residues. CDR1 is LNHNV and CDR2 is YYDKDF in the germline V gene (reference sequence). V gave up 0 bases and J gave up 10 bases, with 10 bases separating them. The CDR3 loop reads CATSRDLSETIYF. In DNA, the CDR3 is TGTGCCACCAGCAGAGATCTCTCCGAGACCATATATTTT.

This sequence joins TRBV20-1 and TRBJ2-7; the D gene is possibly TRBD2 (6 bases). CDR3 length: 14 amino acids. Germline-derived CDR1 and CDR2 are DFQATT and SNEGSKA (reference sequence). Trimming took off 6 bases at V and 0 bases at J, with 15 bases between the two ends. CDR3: CSAESGPNSYEQYF. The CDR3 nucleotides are TGCAGTGCGGAAAGCGGGCCTAACTCCTACGAGCAGTACTTC.

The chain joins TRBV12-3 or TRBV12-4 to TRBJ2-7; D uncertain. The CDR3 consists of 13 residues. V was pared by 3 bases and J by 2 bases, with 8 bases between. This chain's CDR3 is CASSLSSTYEQYF. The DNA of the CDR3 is TGTGCCAGCAGTTTGTCCAGTACCTACGAGCAGTACTTC.

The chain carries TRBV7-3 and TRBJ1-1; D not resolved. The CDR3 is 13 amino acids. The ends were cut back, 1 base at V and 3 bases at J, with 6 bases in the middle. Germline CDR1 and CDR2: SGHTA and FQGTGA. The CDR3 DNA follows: TGTGCCAGCAGCTTAAAATACGACACTGAAGCTTTCTTT. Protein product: CASSLKYDTEAFF.

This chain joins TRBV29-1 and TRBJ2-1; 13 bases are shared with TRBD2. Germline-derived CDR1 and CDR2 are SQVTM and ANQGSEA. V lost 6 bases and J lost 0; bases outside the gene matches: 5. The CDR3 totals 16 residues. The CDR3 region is CSVAGTSGISYNEQFF. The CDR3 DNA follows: TGCAGCGTGGCCGGGACTAGCGGGATCTCCTACAATGAGCAGTTCTTC.

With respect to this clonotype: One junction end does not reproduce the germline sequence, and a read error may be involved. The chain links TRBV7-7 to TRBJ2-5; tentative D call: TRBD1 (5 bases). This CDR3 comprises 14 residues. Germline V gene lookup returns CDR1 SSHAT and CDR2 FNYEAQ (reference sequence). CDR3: CASSLAPGQETQYF. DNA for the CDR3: TGTGCTAGCAGCTTAGCTCCAGGGCAGGAGACCCAGTACTTC.

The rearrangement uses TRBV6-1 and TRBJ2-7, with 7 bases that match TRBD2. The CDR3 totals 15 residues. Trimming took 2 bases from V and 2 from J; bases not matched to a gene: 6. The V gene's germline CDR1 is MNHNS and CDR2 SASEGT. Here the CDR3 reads CASSERASGTYEQYF. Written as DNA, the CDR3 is TGTGCCAGCAGTGAACGGGCTAGCGGTACCTACGAGCAGTACTTC.

The CDR3 coding sequence is TGTGCCAGCAGGTCGGAGGGGGGCTACACCTTC. Protein sequence: CASRSEGGYTF. This sequence joins TRBV28 and TRBJ1-2; maybe TRBD1 (5 bases). CDR1 and CDR2 (germline): MDHEN, SYDVKM. Trimming cost V 6 bases and J 8 bases, with 10 bases left between them. The CDR3 spans 11 residues.

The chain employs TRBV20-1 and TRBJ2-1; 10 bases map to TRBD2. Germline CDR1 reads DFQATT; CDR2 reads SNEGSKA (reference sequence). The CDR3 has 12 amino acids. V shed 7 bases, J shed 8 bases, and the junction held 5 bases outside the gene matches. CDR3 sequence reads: CSGSGRADEQFF. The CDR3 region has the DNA TGCAGTGGAAGCGGGAGGGCCGATGAGCAGTTCTTC.

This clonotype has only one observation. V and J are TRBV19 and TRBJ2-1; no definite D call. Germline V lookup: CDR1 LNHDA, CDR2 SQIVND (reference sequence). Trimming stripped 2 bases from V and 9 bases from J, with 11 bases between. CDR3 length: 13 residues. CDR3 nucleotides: TGTGCCAGTAGTATAAGCGTCAGCAGTGAGCAGTTCTTC. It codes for CASSISVSSEQFF.

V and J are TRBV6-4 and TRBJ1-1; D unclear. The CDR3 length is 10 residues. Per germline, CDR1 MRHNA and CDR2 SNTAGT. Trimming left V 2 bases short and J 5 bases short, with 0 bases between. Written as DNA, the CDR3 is TGTGCCAGCAGTGACACTGAAGCTTTCTTT. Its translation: CASSDTEAFF.

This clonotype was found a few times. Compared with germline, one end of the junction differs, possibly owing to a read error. CDR3 DNA: TGTGCCAGCGGGCCGTCCTCTGGTAACACCATATATTTT. This sequence encodes CASGPSSGNTIYF. V is TRBV9 and J is TRBJ1-3; D remains ambiguous. The germline CDR1 and CDR2 sequences are SGDLS and YYNGEE. The CDR3 length is 13 residues.

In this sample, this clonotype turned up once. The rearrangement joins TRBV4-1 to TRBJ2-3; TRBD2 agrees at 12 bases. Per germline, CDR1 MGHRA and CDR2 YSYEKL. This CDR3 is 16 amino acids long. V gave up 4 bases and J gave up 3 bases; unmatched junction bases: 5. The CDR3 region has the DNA TGCGCCAGCAGCCCGGCTAGCGGGAGGGGGACAGATACGCAGTATTTT. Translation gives CASSPASGRGTDTQYF.

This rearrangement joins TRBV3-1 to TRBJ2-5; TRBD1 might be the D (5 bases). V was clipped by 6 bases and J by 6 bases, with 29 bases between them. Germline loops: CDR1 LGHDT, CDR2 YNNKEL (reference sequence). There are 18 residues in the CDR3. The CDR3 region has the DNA TGTGCCAGCAGGCCCGGGTGGCAGGGCATGGGGCGATTCCAGACCCAGTACTTC. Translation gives CASRPGWQGMGRFQTQYF.

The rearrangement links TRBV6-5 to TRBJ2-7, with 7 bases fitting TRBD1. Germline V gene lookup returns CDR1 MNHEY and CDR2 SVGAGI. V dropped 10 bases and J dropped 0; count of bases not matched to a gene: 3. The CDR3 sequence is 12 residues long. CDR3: CAIRGNSYEQYF. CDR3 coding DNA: TGTGCCATCAGGGGGAACTCCTACGAGCAGTACTTC.

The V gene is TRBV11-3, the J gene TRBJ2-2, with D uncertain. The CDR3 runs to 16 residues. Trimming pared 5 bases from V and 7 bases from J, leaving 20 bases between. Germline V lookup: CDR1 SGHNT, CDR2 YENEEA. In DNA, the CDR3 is TGTGCCAGCAGCGTCGGCCCTGCGCGTCCAAACGGGGAGCTGTTTTTT. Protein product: CASSVGPARPNGELFF.

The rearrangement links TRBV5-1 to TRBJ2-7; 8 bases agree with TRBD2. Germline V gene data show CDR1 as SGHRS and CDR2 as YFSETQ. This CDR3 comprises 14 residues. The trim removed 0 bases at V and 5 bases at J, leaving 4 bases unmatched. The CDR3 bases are TGCGCCAGCAGCTTGGAGCGGGAGAGTAACGAGCAGTACTTC. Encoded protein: CASSLERESNEQYF.